The source of this T cell receptor beta chain is a study of blood T cell repertoires in COVID-19. Study-wide background: The cDNA or gDNA used as material had been derived from T cells, B-cell-depleted T cells, or PBMCs.

The germline V gene has CDR1 SGDLS and CDR2 YYNGEE. V was cut by 4 bases and J by 2 bases, with 10 bases left in between. CDR3 length equals 14 residues. Cohort 3 donors counted as recovered after two negative PCRs, clearance, or resolved symptoms. Original processing methods: The authors estimated nucleated cell counts from reference gene primer amplification. Produced via immunoSEQ multiplex PCR; TCRdb's table is partial and in-frame only. V and J calls and clone size are as listed in that table; D and trimming were resolved from the DNA. This sample carries more than 300,000 clones, around nine tenths of them seen once, and the ten largest clones take about 1.1%.

The sample taken for sequencing was PBMCs or T cells enriched from blood (not recorded which). The TCR was taken from a woman between 18 and 29 years old who had recovered from COVID-19. The chain employs TRBV9 and TRBJ1-5; D possibly corresponds to TRBD1 (5 bases). CDR3 bases: TGTGCCAGCAGCCTGGCAGGGCGCAATCAGCCCCAGCATTTT. As protein: CASSLAGRNQPQHF.